A single sample gave rise to the 21 T cell receptor beta chains below, sequenced in a study of T cell responses to AZD1222 COVID-19 vaccine. The method was immunoSEQ multiplex PCR; TCRdb's version includes in-frame clones alone and lacks a portion of them. The sample contains around 95,000 clones, roughly 89% of which appear only once. Sequences were derived from peripheral blood, sampled on day 0 of AZD1222 vaccination. These receptors were obtained from an adult in good health.

The gene calls are TRBV7-8 and TRBJ1-2, with D perhaps matching TRBD1 (6 bases). The CDR3 runs to 13 residues. Germline V gives CDR1 SGHVS, CDR2 FQNEAQ. V lost 0 bases and J lost 6, with 8 bases in between. This CDR3 reads CASSLAQGNGYTF. CDR3 DNA sequence: TGTGCCAGCAGCTTAGCACAGGGCAATGGCTACACCTTC.

This chain joins TRBV19 and TRBJ1-5, with D unresolved. CDR1 is LNHDA and CDR2 is SQIVND in the germline V gene (reference sequence). CDR3 size: 15 residues. Trimming removed 7 bases at V and 0 bases at J, with 13 bases between. The CDR3 sequence: CASKNQAYSNQPQHF. As DNA, the CDR3 is TGTGCCAGTAAAAACCAGGCGTATAGCAATCAGCCCCAGCATTTT.

This chain links TRBV27 with TRBJ2-1; D uncertain. V was shortened by 6 bases and J by 5 bases, with 5 bases between the two germline ends. The CDR3 is 11 residues long. Germline lookup yields CDR1 MNHEY and CDR2 SMNVEV (reference sequence). The CDR3 nucleotides read TGTGCCAGCAGGGTAGACAATGAGCAGTTCTTC. Translating it yields CASRVDNEQFF.

The J gene is TRBJ2-5, the V gene TRBV5-1, with no clear D. Per germline, CDR1 SGHRS and CDR2 YFSETQ. V lost 0 bases to trimming and J lost 4 bases, with 19 bases between them. This CDR3 has 17 residues. The CDR3: CASSLEGALTWGETQYF. CDR3 DNA: TGCGCCAGCAGCTTGGAGGGCGCGTTGACTTGGGGAGAGACCCAGTACTTC.

J is TRBJ2-7 and V is TRBV6-2 or TRBV6-3; 12 bases map to TRBD2. In germline, CDR1 is MNHEY, CDR2 SVGEGT. The CDR3 runs 18 residues. V was clipped by 3 bases and J by 7 bases; unmatched bases: 16. The CDR3: CASSYQTSGSVPTGEQYF. CDR3 bases: TGTGCCAGCAGTTATCAGACTAGCGGGAGCGTCCCTACGGGGGAGCAGTACTTC.

This clone came up once. This rearrangement joins TRBV6-2 or TRBV6-3 to TRBJ2-7, with 7 nucleotides matching TRBD2. Trimming at V came to 2 bases and at J to 2 bases, leaving 9 bases not matched to a gene. The CDR3 is made up of 16 amino acids. The germline V gene encodes CDR1 MNHEY and CDR2 SVGEGT. CDR3 region: CASSYLVQGGTYEQYF. The CDR3 region has the DNA TGTGCCAGCAGTTACCTGGTCCAGGGAGGGACCTACGAGCAGTACTTC.

This clone was counted a single time. The chain employs TRBV3-1 (or the pseudogene TRBV3-2) and TRBJ2-7; 10 bases align to TRBD1. The CDR3 totals 14 residues. The germline gives CDR1 LGHDT, CDR2 YNNKEL (reference sequence). V lost 4 bases and J lost 7; bases outside the gene matches: 7. The CDR3 is CASSPRDRGGEQYF. The CDR3, as DNA: TGTGCCAGCAGCCCCCGGGACAGGGGAGGTGAGCAGTACTTC.

This clone appeared once. The genes are TRBV3-1 (or the pseudogene TRBV3-2) and TRBJ2-4; D gene unclear. The CDR3 totals 14 residues. V lost 9 bases to trimming and J lost 1 base, with 13 bases between them. Germline V lookup: CDR1 LGHDT, CDR2 YNNKEL (reference sequence). CDR3 region: CASLIITAKNIQYF. CDR3 nucleotide sequence: TGTGCCAGTTTGATCATTACGGCCAAAAACATTCAGTACTTC.

V is TRBV7-2 and J is TRBJ2-3; the match to TRBD2 covers 11 bases. The germline V gene encodes CDR1 SGHTA and CDR2 FQGNSA. This CDR3 contains 15 residues. Losses at the gene ends were 5 bases for V and 3 bases for J; bases not matched to a gene: 4. The CDR3 nucleotides are TGTGCCAGCAGCACTACTAGCGGGGGAACAGATACGCAGTATTTT. It yields the protein CASSTTSGGTDTQYF.

The chain links TRBV19 to TRBJ1-1; tentative D call: TRBD1 (6 bases). V was clipped by 4 bases and J by 4 bases, with 13 bases between them. The CDR3 totals 14 residues. Germline CDR1 and CDR2: LNHDA and SQIVND (reference sequence). The DNA for the CDR3 is TGTGCCAGTAGTAAGTCGACAGGTCGCACTGAAGCTTTCTTT. It is translated as CASSKSTGRTEAFF.

The chain is built from TRBV7-2 and TRBJ2-2; 12 nucleotides align to TRBD2. This CDR3 has 19 amino acids. Trimming removed 2 bases from V and 4 bases from J; junction bases left unmatched: 11. Germline CDR1 is SGHTA and CDR2 is FQGNSA. Here the CDR3 reads CASSLFWLAGGPRTGELFF. For the CDR3, the DNA is TGTGCCAGCAGCTTATTTTGGCTAGCGGGAGGGCCGCGCACCGGGGAGCTGTTTTTT. Looking up the rest from reference TRBV7-2 and TRBJ2-2 gives the full variable domain: GAGVSQSPSNKVTEKGKDVELRCDPISGHTALYWYRQSLGQGLEFLIYFQGNSAPDKSGLPSDRFSAERTGGSVSTLTIQRTQQEDSAVYLCASSLFWLAGGPRTGELFFGEGSRLTVL.

A single count supports this clone. V usage is TRBV5-1 and J usage is TRBJ1-2; D call uncertain. Germline loops: CDR1 SGHRS, CDR2 YFSETQ. Trimming left V 8 bases short and J 4 bases short, with 15 bases between. The CDR3 contains 13 residues. The CDR3 loop is CASSPEPIYGYTF. DNA of the CDR3: TGCGCCAGTTCCCCCGAGCCCATCTATGGCTACACCTTC.

At least ten counts were recorded for this clone. CDR3 loop: CASSDTNYGYTF. In DNA, the CDR3 is TGTGCCAGCAGTGACACTAACTATGGCTACACCTTC. The chain joins TRBV6-1 to TRBJ1-2; D is unclear. Germline V gene sequence: CDR1 MNHNS, CDR2 SASEGT. Trimming removed 3 bases at V and 0 bases at J, with 2 bases between. The CDR3 covers 12 residues.

This chain uses TRBV7-9 with TRBJ2-2, with a weak D call TRBD1 (5 bases). Germline loops: CDR1 SEHNR, CDR2 FQNEAQ (reference sequence). The CDR3 length is 14 residues. Trimming stripped 5 bases from V and 2 bases from J, with 9 bases between. In nucleotides, the CDR3 is TGTGCCAGCAGCGTGGACATTAACACCGGGGAGCTGTTTTTT. This sequence encodes CASSVDINTGELFF.

This chain connects TRBV20-1 to TRBJ1-5; D call uncertain. Germline CDR1 reads DFQATT; CDR2 reads SNEGSKA (reference sequence). This CDR3 contains 14 residues. Trimming took off 3 bases at V and 5 bases at J, with 14 bases between the two ends. CDR3 bases: TGCAGTGCTAGTCAGACCTCGGCGGATCAGCCCCAGCATTTT. This encodes CSASQTSADQPQHF.

The V and J genes are TRBV7-9 and TRBJ1-1; the D is unclear. Germline lookup yields CDR1 SEHNR and CDR2 FQNEAQ (reference sequence). The CDR3 contains 13 residues. Deletions cut 10 bases from V and 0 bases from J, with 12 bases between. The CDR3 here is CAIPGPLNTEAFF. The CDR3 DNA sequence: TGTGCCATCCCGGGCCCACTGAACACTGAAGCTTTCTTT.

This chain uses TRBV2 with TRBJ2-5; D could derive from TRBD1 or TRBD2 (5 bases each). This CDR3 has 13 residues. Trimming took off 7 bases at V and 5 bases at J, with 14 bases between the two ends. Germline V lookup: CDR1 SNHLY, CDR2 FYNNEI. The CDR3 reads CASTRGPGETQYF. The CDR3 nucleotides read TGTGCCAGCACCCGGGGCCCTGGTGAGACCCAGTACTTC.

The genes are TRBV15 and TRBJ1-5; tentative D call: TRBD1 (5 bases). Germline V lookup: CDR1 LNHNV, CDR2 YYDKDF (reference sequence). Deletions cut 0 bases from V and 6 bases from J, with 9 bases between. The CDR3 has 14 residues. The CDR3 protein is CATSRDTGGQPQHF. Here the CDR3 DNA reads TGTGCCACCAGCAGAGATACAGGAGGTCAGCCCCAGCATTTT.

V is TRBV5-1 and J is TRBJ1-4; 7 bases align to TRBD1. CDR3 length equals 16 residues. The V and J ends lost 4 bases and 1 base, in that order; junction bases with no gene match: 7. The germline V gene encodes CDR1 SGHRS and CDR2 YFSETQ. The CDR3 here is CASSRDSLVTNEKLFF. The CDR3 DNA follows: TGCGCCAGCAGCCGGGACAGCCTTGTAACTAATGAAAAACTGTTTTTT.

This clone was recorded once. V is TRBV2 and J is TRBJ2-2; weak D call: TRBD2 (5 bases). Germline assignment: CDR1 SNHLY and CDR2 FYNNEI. Trimming removed 8 bases from V and 5 bases from J, with 9 bases in between. The CDR3 is made up of 12 amino acids. CDR3 nucleotides: TGTGCCAGCCGGGGTCCTACCGGGGAGCTGTTTTTT. Residues: CASRGPTGELFF.

This clone appeared a single time. The rearrangement joins TRBV7-3 to TRBJ2-3; 9 bases line up with TRBD2. The junction had 6 bases not matched to a gene; V was cut back by 5 bases and J by 0 bases. Germline CDR1 SGHTA, CDR2 FQGTGA. The length of the CDR3 is 16 residues. CDR3 residues: CASSPQTSGSTDTQYF. The CDR3 coding sequence is TGTGCCAGCAGCCCACAAACTAGCGGGAGCACAGATACGCAGTATTTT.